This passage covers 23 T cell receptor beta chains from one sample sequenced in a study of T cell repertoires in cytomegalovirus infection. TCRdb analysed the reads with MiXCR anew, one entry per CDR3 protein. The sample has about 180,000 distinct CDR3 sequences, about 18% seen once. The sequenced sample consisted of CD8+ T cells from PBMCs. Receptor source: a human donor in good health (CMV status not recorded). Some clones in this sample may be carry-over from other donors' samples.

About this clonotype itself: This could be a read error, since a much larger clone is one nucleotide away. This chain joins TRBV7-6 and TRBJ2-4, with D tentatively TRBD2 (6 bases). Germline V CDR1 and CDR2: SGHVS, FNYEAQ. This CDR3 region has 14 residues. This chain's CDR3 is CASSPGGAINIQYF. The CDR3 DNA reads TGTGCCAGCAGCCCCGGGGGAGCCATAAACATTCAGTACTTC.

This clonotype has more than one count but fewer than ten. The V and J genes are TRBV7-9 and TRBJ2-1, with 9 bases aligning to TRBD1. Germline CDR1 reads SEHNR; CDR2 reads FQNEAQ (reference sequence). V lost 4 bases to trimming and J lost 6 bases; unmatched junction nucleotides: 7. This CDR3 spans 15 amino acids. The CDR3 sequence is CASSYDWTGVNEQFF. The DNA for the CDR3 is TGTGCCAGCAGCTACGACTGGACAGGGGTCAATGAGCAGTTCTTC.

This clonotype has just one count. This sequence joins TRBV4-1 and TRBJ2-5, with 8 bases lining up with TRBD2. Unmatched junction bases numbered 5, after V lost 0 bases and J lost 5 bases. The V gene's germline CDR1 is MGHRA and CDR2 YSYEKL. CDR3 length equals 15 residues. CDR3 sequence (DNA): TGCGCCAGCAGCCAAGAGGCGGGGGGCCTTGAGACCCAGTACTTC. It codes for CASSQEAGGLETQYF.

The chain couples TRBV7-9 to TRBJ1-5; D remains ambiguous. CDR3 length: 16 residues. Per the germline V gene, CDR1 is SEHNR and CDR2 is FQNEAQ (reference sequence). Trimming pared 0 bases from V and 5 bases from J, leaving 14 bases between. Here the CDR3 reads CASSLASWTDDQPQHF. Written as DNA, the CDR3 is TGTGCCAGCAGCTTAGCGTCGTGGACCGACGATCAGCCCCAGCATTTT.

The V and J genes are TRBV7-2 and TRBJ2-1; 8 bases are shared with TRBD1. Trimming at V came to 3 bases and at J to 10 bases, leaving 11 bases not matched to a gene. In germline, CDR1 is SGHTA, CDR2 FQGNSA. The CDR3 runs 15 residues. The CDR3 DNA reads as TGTGCCAGCAGCTTTATCAGGCAGGGGGCGGAGGAGCAGTTCTTC. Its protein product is CASSFIRQGAEEQFF.

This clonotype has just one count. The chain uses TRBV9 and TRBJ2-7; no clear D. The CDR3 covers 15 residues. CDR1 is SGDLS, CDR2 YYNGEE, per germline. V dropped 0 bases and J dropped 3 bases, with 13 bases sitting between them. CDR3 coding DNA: TGTGCCAGCAGCGTAGGGTCAGCAAGAGGCTACGAGCAGTACTTC. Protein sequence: CASSVGSARGYEQYF.

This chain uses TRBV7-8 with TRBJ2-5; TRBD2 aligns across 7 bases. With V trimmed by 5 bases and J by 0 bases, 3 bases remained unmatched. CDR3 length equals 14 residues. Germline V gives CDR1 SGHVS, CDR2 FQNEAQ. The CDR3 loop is CASSPGGNQETQYF. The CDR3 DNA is TGTGCCAGCAGCCCGGGGGGAAACCAAGAGACCCAGTACTTC. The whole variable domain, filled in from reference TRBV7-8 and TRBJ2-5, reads GAGVSQSPRYKVAKRGQDVALRCDPISGHVSLFWYQQALGQGPEFLTYFQNEAQLDKSGLPSDRFFAERPEGSVSTLKIQRTQQEDSAVYLCASSPGGNQETQYFGPGTRLLVL.

The CDR3 protein is CASSQGPGTTYEQYF. Written as DNA, the CDR3 is TGTGCCAGCAGCCAAGGCCCCGGGACGACCTACGAGCAGTACTTC. V usage is TRBV14 and J usage is TRBJ2-7; perhaps D is TRBD1 or TRBD2 (5 bases each). The CDR3 is 15 residues long. CDR1 is SGHDN and CDR2 is FVKESK in the germline V gene. V lost 1 base and J lost 2, with 12 bases in between.

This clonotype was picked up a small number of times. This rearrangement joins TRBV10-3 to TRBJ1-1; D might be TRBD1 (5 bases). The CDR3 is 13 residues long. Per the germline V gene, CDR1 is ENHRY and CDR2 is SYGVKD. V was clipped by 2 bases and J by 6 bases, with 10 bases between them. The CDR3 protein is CAISETRVAEAFF. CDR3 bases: TGTGCCATCAGTGAGACCAGGGTCGCTGAAGCTTTCTTT.

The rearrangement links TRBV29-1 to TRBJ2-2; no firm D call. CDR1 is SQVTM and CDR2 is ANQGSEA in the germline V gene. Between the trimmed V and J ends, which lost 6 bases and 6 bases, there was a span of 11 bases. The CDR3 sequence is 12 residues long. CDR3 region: CSVRNYPGELFF. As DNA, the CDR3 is TGCAGCGTCCGTAATTATCCCGGGGAGCTGTTTTTT.

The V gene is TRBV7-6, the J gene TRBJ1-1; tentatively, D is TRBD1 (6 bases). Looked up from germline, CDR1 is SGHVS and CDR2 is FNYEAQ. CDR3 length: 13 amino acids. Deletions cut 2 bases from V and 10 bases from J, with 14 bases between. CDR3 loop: CASSLSRGQGAFF. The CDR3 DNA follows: TGTGCCAGCAGCTTATCACGGGGGCAAGGAGCTTTCTTT.

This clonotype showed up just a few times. The CDR3 here is CASSLTQSYEQYF. CDR3 DNA sequence: TGTGCCAGCAGCCTGACACAAAGCTACGAGCAGTACTTC. The V and J genes are TRBV7-2 and TRBJ2-7, with D unresolved. V lost 5 bases to trimming and J lost 3 bases, with 11 bases between them. This CDR3 is built from 13 residues. The V gene's germline CDR1 is SGHTA and CDR2 FQGNSA. Complete variable domain (other parts from reference TRBV7-2 and TRBJ2-7): GAGVSQSPSNKVTEKGKDVELRCDPISGHTALYWYRQSLGQGLEFLIYFQGNSAPDKSGLPSDRFSAERTGGSVSTLTIQRTQQEDSAVYLCASSLTQSYEQYFGPGTRLTVT.

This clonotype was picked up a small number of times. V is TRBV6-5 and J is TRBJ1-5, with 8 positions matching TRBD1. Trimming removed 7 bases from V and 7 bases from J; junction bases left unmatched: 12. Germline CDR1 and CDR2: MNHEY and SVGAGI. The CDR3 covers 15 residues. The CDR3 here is CASKQGQGASQPQHF. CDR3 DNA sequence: TGTGCCAGCAAACAAGGTCAGGGGGCCTCCCAGCCCCAGCATTTT.

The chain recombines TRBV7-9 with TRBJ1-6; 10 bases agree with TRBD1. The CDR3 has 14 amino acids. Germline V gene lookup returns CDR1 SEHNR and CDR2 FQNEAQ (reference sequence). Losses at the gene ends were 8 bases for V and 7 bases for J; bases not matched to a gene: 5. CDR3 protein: CASQGGQGNSPLHF. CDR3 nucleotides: TGTGCCAGCCAGGGGGGACAGGGGAATTCACCCCTCCACTTT.

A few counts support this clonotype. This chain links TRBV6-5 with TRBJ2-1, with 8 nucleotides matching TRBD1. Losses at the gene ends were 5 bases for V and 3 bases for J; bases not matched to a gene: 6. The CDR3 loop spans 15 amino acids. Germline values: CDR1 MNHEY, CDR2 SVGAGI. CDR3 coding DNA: TGTGCCAGCAGTACGCCGGGACAGGACTACAATGAGCAGTTCTTC. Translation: CASSTPGQDYNEQFF.

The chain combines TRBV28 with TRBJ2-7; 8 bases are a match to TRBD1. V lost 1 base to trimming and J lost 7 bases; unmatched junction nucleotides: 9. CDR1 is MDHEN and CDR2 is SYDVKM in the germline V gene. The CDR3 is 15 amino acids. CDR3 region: CASSLSLDRGGEQYF. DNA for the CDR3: TGTGCCAGCAGTTTATCCCTCGACAGGGGCGGAGAGCAGTACTTC.

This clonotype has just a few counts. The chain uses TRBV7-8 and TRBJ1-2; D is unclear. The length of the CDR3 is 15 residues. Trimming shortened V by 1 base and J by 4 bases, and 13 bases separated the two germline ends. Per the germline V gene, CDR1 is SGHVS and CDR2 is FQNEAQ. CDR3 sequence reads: CASSLEGLTSYGYTF. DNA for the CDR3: TGTGCCAGCAGCTTAGAAGGTCTAACCTCCTATGGCTACACCTTC.

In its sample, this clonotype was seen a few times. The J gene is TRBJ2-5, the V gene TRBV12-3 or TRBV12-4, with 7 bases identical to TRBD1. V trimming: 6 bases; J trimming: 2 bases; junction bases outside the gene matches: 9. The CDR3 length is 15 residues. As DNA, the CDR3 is TGTGCCAGCAGCCCGATGACAGGGATACAAGAGACCCAGTACTTC. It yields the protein CASSPMTGIQETQYF.

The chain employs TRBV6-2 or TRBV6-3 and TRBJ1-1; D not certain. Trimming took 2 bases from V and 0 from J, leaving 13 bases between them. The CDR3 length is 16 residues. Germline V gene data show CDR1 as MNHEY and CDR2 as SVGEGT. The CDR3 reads CASSYRSDKMNTEAFF. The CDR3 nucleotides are TGTGCCAGCAGTTACCGGTCAGACAAAATGAACACTGAAGCTTTCTTT.

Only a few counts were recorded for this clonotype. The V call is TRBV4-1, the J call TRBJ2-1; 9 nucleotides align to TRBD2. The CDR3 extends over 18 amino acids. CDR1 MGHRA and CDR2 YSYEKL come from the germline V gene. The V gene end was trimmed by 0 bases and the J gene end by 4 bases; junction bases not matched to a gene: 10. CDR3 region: CASSQDWRPAGGYNEQFF. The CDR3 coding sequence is TGCGCCAGCAGCCAAGATTGGAGACCAGCGGGGGGATACAATGAGCAGTTCTTC.

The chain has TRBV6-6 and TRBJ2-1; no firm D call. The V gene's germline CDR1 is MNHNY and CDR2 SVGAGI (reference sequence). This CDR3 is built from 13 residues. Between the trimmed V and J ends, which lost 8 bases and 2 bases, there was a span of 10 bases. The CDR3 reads CASLGPTYNEQFF. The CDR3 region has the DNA TGTGCCAGCCTCGGGCCCACCTACAATGAGCAGTTCTTC.

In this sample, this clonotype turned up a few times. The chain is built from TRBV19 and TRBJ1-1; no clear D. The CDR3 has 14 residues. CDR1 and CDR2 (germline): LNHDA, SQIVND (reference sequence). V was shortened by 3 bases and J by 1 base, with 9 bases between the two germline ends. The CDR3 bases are TGTGCCAGTAGTATCGCGGACGAGAACACTGAAGCTTTCTTT. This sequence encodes CASSIADENTEAFF.

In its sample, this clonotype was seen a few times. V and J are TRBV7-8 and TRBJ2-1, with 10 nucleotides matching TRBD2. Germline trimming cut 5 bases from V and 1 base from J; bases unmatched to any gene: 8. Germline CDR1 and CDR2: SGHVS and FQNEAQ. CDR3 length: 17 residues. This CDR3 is CASSHGSSGSSYNEQFF. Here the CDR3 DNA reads TGTGCCAGCAGCCACGGGTCTAGCGGGAGTTCCTACAATGAGCAGTTCTTC.